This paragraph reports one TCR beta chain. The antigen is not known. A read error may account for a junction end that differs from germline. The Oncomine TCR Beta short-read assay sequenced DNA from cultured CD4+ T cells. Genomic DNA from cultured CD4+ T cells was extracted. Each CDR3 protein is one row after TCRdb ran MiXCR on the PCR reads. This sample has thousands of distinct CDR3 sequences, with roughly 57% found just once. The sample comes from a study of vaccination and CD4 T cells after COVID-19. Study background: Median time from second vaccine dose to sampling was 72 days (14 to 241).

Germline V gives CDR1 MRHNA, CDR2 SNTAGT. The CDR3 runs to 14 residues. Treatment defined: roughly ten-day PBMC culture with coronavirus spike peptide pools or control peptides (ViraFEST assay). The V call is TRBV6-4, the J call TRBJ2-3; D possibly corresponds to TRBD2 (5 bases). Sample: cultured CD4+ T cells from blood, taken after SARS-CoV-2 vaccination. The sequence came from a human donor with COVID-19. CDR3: CASSEGRGTYTQYF. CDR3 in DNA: TGTGCCAGCAGTGAGGGGAGAGGCACATATACGCAGTATTTT.